This TCR beta chain was identified during a study of patients and donors after allogeneic stem cell transplantation (dated by TCRdb to 2019 to 2021). A word on this clonotype: Its specific antigen is unknown. No per-base quality is available; no much larger clone lies one base away.

The method behind the library was RT-PCR. This sample was sequenced with a NextSeq 550. TCRdb redid the processing of the public reads, applying fastp at Q25 and MiXCR, and retained in-frame beta chains. Every distinct CDR3 protein forms one entry, paired with its most common genes and DNA. In all, the sample holds 920,000 or so distinct CDR3 sequences, and about 20% of those were seen once. The ten top clones hold around 6% of the sample. V drops 1 base and J drops 4 bases, leaving 16 bases in between. CDR1 and CDR2 are read off the germline V gene (reference sequence) as LGHDT and YNNKEL. The CDR3 starts with the cysteine, ends with the phenylalanine, and has 17 residues. Solely the CDR3 DNA is kept, with 51 bases framed from the first base.

The material sequenced was blood, either unsorted or a sorted T cell fraction (not recorded which). This TCR was recovered from a human donor who was either an allogeneic HSCT recipient or a stem cell or donor lymphocyte infusion donor (not recorded which). It is not recorded whose cells these are; they may come from a transplant donor. The chain joins TRBV3-1 to TRBJ2-2, with TRBD2 as a weak D call on 7 bases. In nucleotide form, the sequence is TGTGCCAGCAGCCAAGCTAGGGGGGGGCGTGGCACCGGGGAGCTGTTTTTT. Its translation reads: CASSQARGGRGTGELFF.